A selection of T cell receptor beta chains follows, all from one sample in a study of cytomegalovirus exposure and HLA in healthy donors. Clones were sequenced by immunoSEQ multiplex PCR, and TCRdb holds only the in-frame ones, with some missing. The table lists around 130,000 clones, about four fifths of them singletons. The specimen was PBMCs. These receptor sequences come from a woman aged 40 to 55 in good health and CMV-seronegative. The CDR3 runs from the conserved cysteine through the conserved F or W. A D gene is named only where the DNA matches it firmly. For some rows the clone size is stated as once, few or many, or as a class when expanded; others skip it.

J gene	V gene	clone size	CDR3 length	D gene	CDR3 protein	CDR3 DNA
TRBJ2-7	TRBV6-5	few	13	-	CASSRTEIYEQYF	TGTGCCAGCAGTCGGACAGAAATCTACGAGCAGTACTTC
TRBJ2-6	TRBV5-1	once	18	TRBD2	CASSFTASGRAGANVLTF	TGCGCCAGCAGCTTTACCGCTAGCGGGAGAGCTGGGGCCAACGTCCTGACTTTC
TRBJ2-2	TRBV10-3	once	15	TRBD2	CAISLGTRGTGELFF	TGTGCCATCAGTTTAGGGACTAGGGGCACCGGGGAGCTGTTTTTT
TRBJ2-3	TRBV2	-	13	-	CASSGGGPETQYF	TGTGCCAGCAGTGGAGGCGGTCCCGAAACGCAGTATTTT
TRBJ1-4	TRBV6-1	-	14	-	CASSDGWSNEKLFF	TGTGCCAGCAGTGACGGGTGGTCTAATGAAAAACTGTTTTTT
TRBJ1-3	TRBV7-3	-	14	TRBD1	CASSLGQGANTIYF	TGTGCCAGCAGCTTGGGACAGGGGGCAAACACCATATATTTT
TRBJ1-4	TRBV10-2	-	13	-	CASQGLGNEKLFF	TGCGCCAGCCAGGGTCTCGGTAATGAAAAACTGTTTTTT
TRBJ2-3	TRBV5-1	-	19	TRBD2	CASSPQPGRGGRSTDTQYF	TGCGCCAGCAGCCCACAACCGGGCAGGGGCGGGAGGAGCACAGATACGCAGTATTTT
TRBJ2-1	TRBV6-1	-	15	-	CASSMGTLAYNEQFF	TGTGCCAGCAGTATGGGGACTCTCGCCTACAATGAGCAGTTCTTC
TRBJ2-3	TRBV6-1	-	17	TRBD1	CASSEGAPGQGADTQYF	TGTGCCAGCAGTGAAGGGGCTCCGGGACAGGGGGCGGATACGCAGTATTTT
TRBJ1-1	TRBV5-1	-	15	-	CASSSPQDMNTEAFF	TGCGCCAGCAGCAGCCCTCAGGATATGAACACTGAAGCTTTCTTT
TRBJ1-4	TRBV18	-	14	-	CASSTDSQREKLFF	TGTGCCAGCTCAACGGACAGCCAAAGGGAAAAACTGTTTTTT
TRBJ1-1	TRBV5-4	-	12	-	CASSGGSTEAFF	TGTGCCAGCAGCGGGGGGAGCACTGAAGCTTTCTTT
TRBJ2-5	TRBV19	-	14	-	CATSIPGIQETQYF	TGTGCCACCTCCATCCCCGGGATTCAAGAGACCCAGTACTTC
TRBJ2-5	TRBV7-9	once	13	-	CASSPAQQETQYF	TGTGCCAGCTCGCCCGCCCAGCAAGAGACCCAGTACTTC
TRBJ2-3	TRBV6-5	-	15	TRBD1	CASSYSGDRGDTQYF	TGTGCCAGCAGTTACTCAGGGGACAGGGGCGACACGCAGTATTTT
TRBJ1-3	TRBV28	-	15	TRBD1	CASSRQGGSGNTIYF	TGTGCCAGCAGCCGACAGGGAGGTTCTGGAAACACCATATATTTT
TRBJ2-7	TRBV4-3	-	14	-	CASSQGTGIYEQYF	TGCGCCAGCAGCCAAGGAACCGGGATCTACGAGCAGTACTTC
TRBJ2-5	TRBV5-1	-	17	TRBD2	CASSFGQIAGGQETQYF	TGCGCCAGCAGCTTTGGCCAAATAGCGGGGGGCCAAGAGACCCAGTACTTC
TRBJ2-2	TRBV5-1	-	18	TRBD2	CASSGGGTSGRNTGELFF	TGCGCCAGCAGCGGGGGCGGGACTAGCGGACGCAACACCGGGGAGCTGTTTTTT
TRBJ2-2	TRBV15	few	15	-	CATSREGTNTGELFF	TGTGCCACCAGCAGGGAGGGGACGAACACCGGGGAGCTGTTTTTT
TRBJ2-6	TRBV4-3	once	15	-	CASSRGGAGANVLTF	TGCGCCAGCAGCCGAGGGGGAGCTGGGGCCAACGTCCTGACTTTC
TRBJ1-2	TRBV20-1	few	11	-	CSARLGGGYTF	TGCAGTGCTCGGTTGGGGGGTGGCTACACCTTC
TRBJ2-1	TRBV9	few	13	-	CASSVGHPGEQFF	TGTGCCAGCAGCGTAGGCCACCCGGGGGAGCAGTTCTTC
TRBJ1-2	TRBV29-1	-	12	-	CSVGAQGYGYTF	TGCAGCGTTGGGGCACAGGGCTATGGCTACACCTTC
TRBJ1-2	TRBV27	once	14	-	CASSPTGFGDGYTF	TGTGCCAGCAGTCCCACAGGGTTCGGGGATGGCTACACCTTC